This T cell receptor beta chain was recorded in a study of T cell repertoires in cytomegalovirus infection. Study-level findings and limits: In two of eight donors, the top clonotype was HLA-C-restricted CMV-specific. Carriage of CMV together with the relevant HLA was identifiable through cumulative public TCR beta family frequency.

TCRdb re-analysed the reads in MiXCR, keeping a single row per CDR3 protein. The sample contains fewer than 900,000 distinct CDR3 sequences, about 27% of which appear only once. Per germline, CDR1 MNHEY and CDR2 SVGEGT. Trimming stripped 2 bases from V and 1 base from J, with 15 bases between. The CDR3 length is 17 residues. Only a few counts were recorded for this clonotype. Its matching antigen is unknown. This receptor was identified in a human donor in good health (CMV status not recorded). Some clones in this sample may be carry-over from other donors' samples. The sequences come from cultured CD8+ T cells from PBMCs, collected from culture after CMV antigen stimulation. The chain couples TRBV6-2 or TRBV6-3 to TRBJ2-4; D possibly uses TRBD1 or TRBD2 (5 bases each). The CDR3 loop is CASSYPGSPGAKNIQYF. The DNA for the CDR3 is TGTGCCAGCAGTTACCCAGGGAGCCCGGGGGCCAAAAACATTCAGTACTTC.